Below, 18 T cell receptor beta chains from the same sample are listed, as sequenced in a study of T cells in Graves' hyperthyroidism and ophthalmopathy. RNA transcripts gave rise to amplified TCR beta CDR3 regions. The HTBI primer set was used in a first-round RT-PCR of the TCR CDR3. One entry per CDR3 protein, called by TCRdb with MiXCR from the multiplex PCR reads. The table has approximately 210,000 distinct CDR3 sequences, 17% seen once. Input material: blood. The origin of the receptors is a man aged 50 to 59 with Graves' hyperthyroidism.

This sequence joins TRBV24-1 and TRBJ2-7; unclear D gene. Germline CDR1 KGHDR, CDR2 SFDVKD. V gave up 7 bases and J gave up 3 bases, with 12 bases separating them. The CDR3 extends over 13 amino acids. CDR3 coding DNA: TGTGCCACCAGGCCCCCCGAATTCTACGAGCAGTACTTC. Translating it yields CATRPPEFYEQYF.

The CDR3: CASSLGRTVSKNIQYF. DNA of the CDR3: TGCGCCAGCAGCTTGGGGAGAACGGTATCCAAAAACATTCAGTACTTC. The V gene is TRBV5-1, the J gene TRBJ2-4, with D unresolved. The V and J ends lost 0 bases and 2 bases respectively, with 12 bases between them. Germline CDR1 and CDR2: SGHRS and YFSETQ. This CDR3 has 16 residues.

This clonotype was observed at least ten times. The chain is built from TRBV24-1 and TRBJ2-3; 11 bases agree with TRBD2. V shed 4 bases, J shed 0 bases, and the junction held 11 bases outside the gene matches. CDR1 and CDR2 (germline): KGHDR, SFDVKD. The CDR3 totals 19 residues. As DNA, the CDR3 is TGTGCCACCAGTGACCCATCGACTAGCGGGACCCCTAGCACAGATACGCAGTATTTT. This codes for CATSDPSTSGTPSTDTQYF.

This clonotype was detected only a few times. The J gene is TRBJ2-1, the V gene TRBV7-8; D not certain. V was shortened by 4 bases and J by 3 bases, with 13 bases between the two germline ends. Germline loops: CDR1 SGHVS, CDR2 FQNEAQ. CDR3 length: 15 amino acids. CDR3: CASSYILDGYNEQFF. DNA of the CDR3: TGTGCCAGCAGCTATATTCTGGACGGCTACAATGAGCAGTTCTTC.

This clonotype was counted ten times or more. V is TRBV12-3 or TRBV12-4 and J is TRBJ2-3, with D tentatively TRBD2 (6 bases). V lost 6 bases to trimming and J lost 2 bases, with 21 bases between them. The CDR3 is 17 amino acids. The CDR3: CASSEGIAEGFTDTQYF. The CDR3 DNA follows: TGTGCCAGCAGCGAAGGGATAGCGGAGGGATTCACAGATACGCAGTATTTT.

A few counts support this clonotype. The chain employs TRBV29-1 and TRBJ2-1; possibly TRBD2 for D (6 bases). V dropped 8 bases and J dropped 8 bases, with 13 bases sitting between them. Germline-derived CDR1 and CDR2 are SQVTM and ANQGSEA. This CDR3 spans 11 amino acids. In DNA, the CDR3 is TGCAGCACCAGACTAGACCATGAGCAGTTCTTC. Its protein product is CSTRLDHEQFF.

This clonotype was counted a few times. V usage is TRBV4-2 and J usage is TRBJ2-1, with a tentative D call TRBD1 (5 bases). V lost 5 bases to trimming and J lost 4 bases, with 15 bases between them. The CDR3 is 15 residues long. Germline V gives CDR1 LGHNA, CDR2 YNFKEQ. CDR3 loop: CASSKIRTTYNEQFF. CDR3 coding DNA: TGTGCCAGCAGCAAAATCCGGACAACTTACAATGAGCAGTTCTTC.

The chain recombines TRBV19 with TRBJ2-5; the D is unclear. V gave up 4 bases and J gave up 5 bases, with 20 bases separating them. CDR3 length equals 16 residues. The germline gives CDR1 LNHDA, CDR2 SQIVND (reference sequence). As DNA, the CDR3 is TGTGCCAGTAGTACCAGGCCCTCAGGCAGTATGGAGACCCAGTACTTC. Encoded protein: CASSTRPSGSMETQYF. Full variable domain (missing parts from reference TRBV19 and TRBJ2-5): DGGITQSPKYLFRKEGQNVTLSCEQNLNHDAMYWYRQDPGQGLRLIYYSQIVNDFQKGDIAEGYSVSREKKESFPLTVTSAQKNPTAFYLCASSTRPSGSMETQYFGPGTRLLVL.

This clonotype was detected ten times or more. This chain joins TRBV11-2 and TRBJ2-1; 9 positions match TRBD2. The V gene end was trimmed by 2 bases and the J gene end by 6 bases; junction bases not matched to a gene: 5. The CDR3 sequence is 15 residues long. In germline, CDR1 is SGHAT, CDR2 FQNNGV. The CDR3 DNA sequence: TGTGCCAGCAGCTTATTAGCGGGAGTATTCAATGAGCAGTTCTTC. This sequence encodes CASSLLAGVFNEQFF.

The sample holds many counts of this clonotype. The V call is TRBV6-1, the J call TRBJ2-1; TRBD2 is a possible D gene (6 bases). This CDR3 has 14 residues. From germline, CDR1 is MNHNS and CDR2 SASEGT. V shed 3 bases and J shed 10 bases, with 16 bases lying between them. CDR3: CASSDRSGLTEQFF. DNA for the CDR3: TGTGCCAGCAGTGATCGTAGCGGTCTTACGGAGCAGTTCTTC.

This clonotype has a count of ten or more. CDR3: CASSEGGGHYGYTF. CDR3 coding DNA: TGTGCCAGCAGTGAGGGAGGAGGGCACTATGGCTACACCTTC. The chain carries TRBV2 and TRBJ1-2; the D is unclear. V shed 3 bases and J shed 3 bases, with 11 bases lying between them. This CDR3 is built from 14 residues. Germline CDR1 reads SNHLY; CDR2 reads FYNNEI.

The chain recombines TRBV30 with TRBJ2-2; the D is unclear. Trimming took 3 bases from V and 7 from J, leaving 9 bases between them. The CDR3 covers 12 residues. Germline CDR1 is GTSNPN and CDR2 is SVGIG (reference sequence). Here the CDR3 reads CAWRRSGGELFF. In DNA, the CDR3 is TGTGCCTGGAGGAGATCTGGCGGGGAGCTGTTTTTT.

This clonotype came up many times. J is TRBJ1-2 and V is TRBV5-1, with D possibly TRBD1 on 6 matching bases. This CDR3 has 14 residues. Germline V gives CDR1 SGHRS, CDR2 YFSETQ. Trimming pared 6 bases from V and 8 bases from J, leaving 20 bases between. CDR3 bases: TGCGCCAGCAACCGGGCGGGGACATTGGGCGGCTACACCTTC. Translation: CASNRAGTLGGYTF. The whole variable domain, remainder taken from reference TRBV5-1 and TRBJ1-2, is KAGVTQTPRYLIKTRGQQVTLSCSPISGHRSVSWYQQTPGQGLQFLFEYFSETQRNKGNFPGRFSGRQFSNSRSEMNVSTLELGDSALYLCASNRAGTLGGYTFGSGTRLTVV.

The table lists this clonotype with a few counts. The chain carries TRBV7-9 and TRBJ1-2, with 7 bases matching TRBD1. With 5 bases clipped from V and 7 bases from J, the junction kept 10 bases outside the gene matches. The CDR3 covers 14 residues. Germline CDR1 is SEHNR and CDR2 is FQNEAQ (reference sequence). CDR3 residues: CASSPGQIPSGYTF. CDR3 in DNA: TGTGCCAGCAGCCCGGGACAGATCCCTTCTGGCTACACCTTC.

The chain is built from TRBV4-1 and TRBJ2-1; D uncertain. Trimming stripped 1 base from V and 6 bases from J, with 7 bases between. This CDR3 is built from 13 residues. Looked up from germline, CDR1 is MGHRA and CDR2 is YSYEKL. The CDR3 loop reads CASSQGWFNEQFF. In DNA form, the CDR3 reads TGCGCCAGCAGCCAAGGGTGGTTCAATGAGCAGTTCTTC.

The chain employs TRBV28 and TRBJ1-2, with 10 bases identical to TRBD1. Trimming removed 6 bases from V and 4 bases from J; junction bases left unmatched: 14. The CDR3 is made up of 17 amino acids. Germline CDR1 MDHEN, CDR2 SYDVKM. DNA for the CDR3: TGTGCCAGCAGCTCCCCGACAGGGGGCGGCAGTGTCTATGGCTACACCTTC. This sequence encodes CASSSPTGGGSVYGYTF.

This chain links TRBV11-2 with TRBJ1-6; TRBD1 agrees at 8 bases. The ends lost 6 bases at V and 9 bases at J; junction bases unmatched: 13. This CDR3 comprises 16 residues. CDR1 is SGHAT, CDR2 FQNNGV, per germline. CDR3 bases: TGTGCCAGCAGTCGACAGGGGTTAATAGTCCGTTCACCCCTCCACTTT. The encoded protein is CASSRQGLIVRSPLHF.

This chain uses TRBV28 with TRBJ2-3; D is possibly TRBD1 (5 bases). Trimming cost V 0 bases and J 5 bases, with 21 bases left between them. The CDR3 has 18 residues. Germline assignment: CDR1 MDHEN and CDR2 SYDVKM. In DNA form, the CDR3 reads TGTGCCAGCAGTTTATGGGGGCAGGGCCAGATCATGGGAGATACGCAGTATTTT. As protein: CASSLWGQGQIMGDTQYF.